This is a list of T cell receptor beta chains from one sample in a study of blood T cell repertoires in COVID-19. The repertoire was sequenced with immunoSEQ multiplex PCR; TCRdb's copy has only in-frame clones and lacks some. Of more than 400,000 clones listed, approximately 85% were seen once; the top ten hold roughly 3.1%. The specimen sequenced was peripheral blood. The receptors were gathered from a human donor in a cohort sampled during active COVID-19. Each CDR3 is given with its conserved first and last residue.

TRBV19,CASSPGWRDYGYTF
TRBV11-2,CASSPGRASGNTIYF
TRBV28,CASSSQDTTEKLFF
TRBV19,CASSQGHRPSPLHF
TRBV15,CATSSLKRPLDEKLFF
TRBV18,CASSPGAAGPQHF
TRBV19,CASSIRDYGAKNIQYF
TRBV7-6,CASSAGRAGANVLTF
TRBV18,CASSSWTGRDEAFF
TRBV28,CASSLSVNQPQHF
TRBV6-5,CASNTDRGGEKLFF
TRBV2,CASSALGGESQYF
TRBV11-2,CASSLRRDSSYEQYF
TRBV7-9,CASGGADQPQHF
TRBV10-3,CAISETRGITDTQYF
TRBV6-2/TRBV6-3,CASSPGGARYEQYF
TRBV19,CASIPSRSVDTQYF
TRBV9,CASSFGQGVWEKLFF
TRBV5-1,CASSPVSGGSSYEQYF
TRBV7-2,CASSTGSTGPPGTQYF
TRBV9,CASTPLSTDTQYF
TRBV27,CASRPGQGAWETQYF
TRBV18,CATTGDQNTEAFF
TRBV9,CASSVGGLFRGNEQFF
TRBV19,CASSSLDRAGEDEQYF
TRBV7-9,CASSLYSGTISSGNTIYF
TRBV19,CASSDRTRRGEQFF
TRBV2,CASSEPGTRGNEQFF
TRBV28,CASSSRGGAQGKLFF
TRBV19,CASSIRGSANTGELFF
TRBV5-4,CASSLGTDYYGYTF
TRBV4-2,CASSRVLASSSYNEQFF
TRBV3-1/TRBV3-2,CASSQEGFRGGYTF
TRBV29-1,CSVEDSRMNTEAFF
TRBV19,CASGQGGLLAFF
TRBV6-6,CASSKGQGANTGELFF
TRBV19,CASSIWTGDQPQHF
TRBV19,CASSIDRTSGRITDTQYF
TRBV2,CASSEDNPLWGGGETQYF
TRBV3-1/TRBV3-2,CASSPWGRTYEQYF
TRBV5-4,CASSSQGLAENHIEQFF
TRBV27,CASSPRRGQGGSLSSYNEQFF
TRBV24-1,CATSDGTSGIYNEQFF
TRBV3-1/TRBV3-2,CASSHASTTTWTQYF
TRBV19,CASTQGGISISGNTIYF
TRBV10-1,CASSKAFNEQFF
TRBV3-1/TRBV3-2,CASSQDVGSISAFF
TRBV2,CASSYQGVTEAFF
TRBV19,CASSGGWAGANVLTF
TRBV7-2,CASSLDAGTGAKNTIYF